This TCR beta chain emerged from a study of cytomegalovirus exposure and HLA in healthy donors. Broader study findings: While the bulk of TCR sequences proved rare, some public TCRs turned up in many donors. In vitro testing confirmed a few CMV-associated chains as specific for CMV antigens.

The data were produced by immunoSEQ multiplex PCR, yet TCRdb's version contains in-frame clones alone and is incomplete. The sample yields around 250,000 clones, roughly 90% seen once. The donors were members of the roughly 120-subject validation cohort (separate from the approximately 670-subject first cohort). This CDR3 comprises 15 residues. Between the trimmed V and J ends, which lost 3 bases and 0 bases, there was a span of 9 bases. Germline CDR1 reads MNHEY; CDR2 reads SVGAGI. A remark on this clone: Its antigen is unknown.

The chain carries TRBV6-5 and TRBJ1-3; D uncertain. The sample taken for sequencing was PBMCs. This TCR was sampled from a young woman in good health and CMV-seronegative. The CDR3 is CASSYRESSGNTIYF. The CDR3 DNA reads TGTGCCAGCAGTTATCGGGAGAGCTCTGGAAACACCATATATTTT.